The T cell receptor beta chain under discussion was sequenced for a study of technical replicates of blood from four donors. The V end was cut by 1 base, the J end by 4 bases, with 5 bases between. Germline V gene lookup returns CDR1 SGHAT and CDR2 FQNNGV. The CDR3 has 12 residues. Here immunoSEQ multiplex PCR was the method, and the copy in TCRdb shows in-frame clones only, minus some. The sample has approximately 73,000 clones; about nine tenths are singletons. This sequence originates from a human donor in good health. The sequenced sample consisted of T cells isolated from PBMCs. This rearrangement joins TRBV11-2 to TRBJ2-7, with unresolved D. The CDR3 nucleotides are TGTGCCAGCAGCTTAGCTCGGTACGAGCAGTACTTC. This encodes CASSLARYEQYF.